The present T cell receptor (beta chain) was sequenced within a study of a mutant IDH1 vaccine in newly diagnosed glioma. Study details: Vaccination started 4-6 weeks after radiotherapy alone, or with temozolomide cycles. Patients got radiotherapy, temozolomide, or both beforehand, and most got both.

Notes on the study in general: Pseudoprogression apparently tracked independently of changes in top peripheral T cell clonotypes.

Some clones are missing from TCRdb's copy, which holds only in-frame ones; the method was immunoSEQ multiplex PCR. The sample contains under 55,000 clones, about 91% of which appear only once. This CDR3 is 13 amino acids long. Germline lookup yields CDR1 SGHTA and CDR2 FQGNSA. The V and J ends lost 3 bases and 8 bases respectively, with 13 bases between them. Time point noted: week 11, during vaccination. A 20-mer mutant IDH1 peptide at 300 ug was injected subcutaneously with topical imiquimod. Patients carried new grade 3 or 4 IDH1-mutant astrocytomas lacking nuclear ATRX. This clone was seen once. What it binds is not known.

The chain couples TRBV7-2 to TRBJ1-1; tentatively, D is TRBD1 (5 bases). The sequences come from PBMCs, collected from a glioma patient whose treatment included an IDH1 peptide vaccine. This TCR came from a man between 50 and 59 years old with glioma. CDR3 region: CASSFPGTVEAFF. The CDR3 DNA is TGTGCCAGCAGCTTCCCCGGGACGGTCGAAGCTTTCTTT.